This entry lists 17 T cell receptor beta chains sequenced from one sample in a study of CD8 T cells in ankylosing spondylitis. Each CDR3 protein is one row after TCRdb ran MiXCR on the 5' RACE reads. The sample has some 120,000 distinct CDR3 sequences, roughly an eighth seen once; the top ten hold 2.5% to 3%. The sample was blood, either unsorted or a sorted T cell fraction (not recorded which). These receptors were obtained from a female donor with ankylosing spondylitis or in good health (not recorded which).

This clonotype came up a few times. The chain joins TRBV2 to TRBJ2-7; 12 bases are shared with TRBD1. V gave up 3 bases and J gave up 7 bases; unmatched junction bases: 7. This CDR3 spans 15 amino acids. Germline CDR1 reads SNHLY; CDR2 reads FYNNEI. CDR3 nucleotides: TGTGCCAGCAGTGACCCGGGACAGGGGGCGAGGGAGCAGTACTTC. Protein product: CASSDPGQGAREQYF.

The rearrangement uses TRBV5-1 and TRBJ2-1, with 10 positions matching TRBD2. Germline CDR1 reads SGHRS; CDR2 reads YFSETQ. V trimming: 7 bases; J trimming: 0 bases; junction bases outside the gene matches: 4. This CDR3 contains 15 residues. The CDR3 coding sequence is TGCGCCAGCGTAGCGGGGGGTAACTCCTACAATGAGCAGTTCTTC. It translates to CASVAGGNSYNEQFF.

There are many counts of this clonotype. This chain links TRBV20-1 with TRBJ1-2; D ambiguous. CDR1 and CDR2 (germline): DFQATT, SNEGSKA (reference sequence). V shed 6 bases and J shed 2 bases, with 10 bases lying between them. The CDR3 has 12 residues. In DNA, the CDR3 is TGCAGTGCCCAACCGGGAAACTATGGCTACACCTTC. It encodes CSAQPGNYGYTF.

This clonotype was counted at least ten times. This sequence joins TRBV10-3 and TRBJ2-5; D perhaps matches TRBD2 (6 bases). V shed 0 bases and J shed 5 bases, with 13 bases lying between them. The CDR3 has 15 residues. Per germline, CDR1 ENHRY and CDR2 SYGVKD. CDR3 region: CAISESAGMGETQYF. The CDR3 DNA reads as TGTGCCATCAGTGAGTCGGCGGGGATGGGGGAGACCCAGTACTTC.

This clonotype was seen a few times. The chain employs TRBV20-1 and TRBJ2-7, with 7 bases that match TRBD1. Trimming at V came to 2 bases and at J to 2 bases, leaving 3 bases not matched to a gene. This CDR3 contains 13 residues. Germline V gene lookup returns CDR1 DFQATT and CDR2 SNEGSKA (reference sequence). CDR3 coding DNA: TGCAGTGCTAGAACCGGGACAGCCTACGAGCAGTACTTC. Translating gives CSARTGTAYEQYF.

This clonotype was observed a few times. The CDR3 is CASSLEAATYEQYF. The CDR3 DNA follows: TGCGCCAGCAGCTTGGAGGCCGCCACCTACGAGCAGTACTTC. The chain employs TRBV5-1 and TRBJ2-7; D unclear. The V gene lost 0 bases and the J gene lost 2 bases, with 9 bases spanning the gap. The germline gives CDR1 SGHRS, CDR2 YFSETQ. The CDR3 is 14 residues long.

The chain employs TRBV12-3 or TRBV12-4 and TRBJ2-7; no firm D call. V was clipped by 5 bases and J by 0 bases, with 11 bases between them. The CDR3 length is 14 residues. CDR3 coding DNA: TGTGCCAGCAGTCCACGGTCGATCTCCTACGAGCAGTACTTC. It encodes CASSPRSISYEQYF.

This clonotype was recorded many times. This chain uses TRBV4-1 with TRBJ1-4; D remains ambiguous. The V gene lost 4 bases and the J gene lost 7 bases, with 7 bases spanning the gap. CDR3 length: 12 amino acids. Germline CDR1 reads MGHRA; CDR2 reads YSYEKL. The CDR3 sequence is CASSPGGEKLFF. The CDR3 coding sequence is TGCGCCAGCAGCCCAGGAGGTGAAAAACTGTTTTTT.

This clonotype was recorded many times. The CDR3, as DNA: TGCGCCAGCACAGGAGGGACCTACAATGAGCAGTTCTTC. This sequence encodes CASTGGTYNEQFF. The chain is built from TRBV4-1 and TRBJ2-1, with D maybe TRBD2 (6 bases). V was pared by 7 bases and J by 2 bases, with 9 bases between. This CDR3 has 13 residues. Germline loops: CDR1 MGHRA, CDR2 YSYEKL.

This clonotype turned up a few times. The rearrangement links TRBV24-1 to TRBJ2-5, with a weak D call TRBD2 (5 bases). The CDR3 loop spans 15 amino acids. Trimming shortened V by 5 bases and J by 2 bases, and 14 bases separated the two germline ends. Germline V gene sequence: CDR1 KGHDR, CDR2 SFDVKD. The CDR3 is CATSAGDSTQETQYF. As DNA, the CDR3 is TGTGCCACCAGTGCCGGGGATTCCACACAAGAGACCCAGTACTTC.

Only a few counts were recorded for this clonotype. The V gene is TRBV5-1, the J gene TRBJ2-1; 12 bases map to TRBD1. V dropped 5 bases and J dropped 7; count of bases not matched to a gene: 4. The CDR3 has 14 residues. Germline-derived CDR1 and CDR2 are SGHRS and YFSETQ. CDR3 DNA sequence: TGCGCCAGCAGGGGACAGGGGGCTCGTAATGAGCAGTTCTTC. As protein: CASRGQGARNEQFF.

The rearrangement joins TRBV12-3 or TRBV12-4 to TRBJ1-2; D remains ambiguous. The CDR3 runs 14 residues. Trimming stripped 6 bases from V and 2 bases from J, with 13 bases between. CDR3 in amino acids: CASRLPSPNYGYTF. DNA for the CDR3: TGTGCCAGCAGGCTCCCCTCACCGAACTATGGCTACACCTTC.

The genes are TRBV15 and TRBJ2-7; no definite D call. The CDR3 is 12 residues long. Germline V gene lookup returns CDR1 LNHNV and CDR2 YYDKDF (reference sequence). With 0 bases removed from V and 4 bases from J, the gap between germline ends came to 4 bases. The CDR3, as DNA: TGTGCCACCAGCAGAGATTTTTACGAGCAGTACTTC. Its protein is CATSRDFYEQYF. Combining the CDR3 with reference TRBV15 and TRBJ2-7 gives the whole variable domain DAMVIQNPRYQVTQFGKPVTLSCSQTLNHNVMYWYQQKSSQAPKLLFHYYDKDFNNEADTPDNFQSRRPNTSFCFLDIRSPGLGDTAMYLCATSRDFYEQYFGPGTRLTVT.

This clonotype was seen repeatedly, ten times or more. This chain uses TRBV6-1 with TRBJ1-3; tentatively, D is TRBD1 (5 bases). The CDR3 contains 15 residues. Trimming removed 2 bases from V and 2 bases from J, with 10 bases in between. Germline values: CDR1 MNHNS, CDR2 SASEGT. The CDR3 coding sequence is TGTGCCAGCAGTGAAATCGACAGAGCTGGAAACACCATATATTTT. It codes for CASSEIDRAGNTIYF.

The chain is built from TRBV15 and TRBJ2-1; D unresolved. V was clipped by 1 base and J by 8 bases, with 6 bases between them. CDR3 length: 12 amino acids. Germline V gene data show CDR1 as LNHNV and CDR2 as YYDKDF (reference sequence). The CDR3 here is CATSRAAYEQFF. The CDR3 region has the DNA TGTGCCACCAGCAGAGCGGCATATGAGCAGTTCTTC. The whole variable domain, filled in from reference TRBV15 and TRBJ2-1, reads DAMVIQNPRYQVTQFGKPVTLSCSQTLNHNVMYWYQQKSSQAPKLLFHYYDKDFNNEADTPDNFQSRRPNTSFCFLDIRSPGLGDTAMYLCATSRAAYEQFFGPGTRLTVL.

In this sample, this clonotype turned up many times. The chain has TRBV20-1 and TRBJ1-4; D remains ambiguous. The CDR3 spans 12 residues. Trimming pared 7 bases from V and 5 bases from J, leaving 11 bases between. Germline V CDR1 and CDR2: DFQATT, SNEGSKA (reference sequence). The CDR3 DNA sequence: TGCAGTGGGTGGACTCGGAATGAAAAACTGTTTTTT. It codes for CSGWTRNEKLFF.

This clonotype was detected a few times. This chain connects TRBV7-9 to TRBJ2-5, with 10 bases fitting TRBD2. Germline CDR1 reads SEHNR; CDR2 reads FQNEAQ (reference sequence). Trimming took 6 bases from V and 2 from J; bases not matched to a gene: 3. The CDR3 is made up of 14 amino acids. CDR3 sequence: CASRTTSGQETQYF. The CDR3 DNA sequence: TGTGCCAGCAGAACGACTAGCGGGCAAGAGACCCAGTACTTC.